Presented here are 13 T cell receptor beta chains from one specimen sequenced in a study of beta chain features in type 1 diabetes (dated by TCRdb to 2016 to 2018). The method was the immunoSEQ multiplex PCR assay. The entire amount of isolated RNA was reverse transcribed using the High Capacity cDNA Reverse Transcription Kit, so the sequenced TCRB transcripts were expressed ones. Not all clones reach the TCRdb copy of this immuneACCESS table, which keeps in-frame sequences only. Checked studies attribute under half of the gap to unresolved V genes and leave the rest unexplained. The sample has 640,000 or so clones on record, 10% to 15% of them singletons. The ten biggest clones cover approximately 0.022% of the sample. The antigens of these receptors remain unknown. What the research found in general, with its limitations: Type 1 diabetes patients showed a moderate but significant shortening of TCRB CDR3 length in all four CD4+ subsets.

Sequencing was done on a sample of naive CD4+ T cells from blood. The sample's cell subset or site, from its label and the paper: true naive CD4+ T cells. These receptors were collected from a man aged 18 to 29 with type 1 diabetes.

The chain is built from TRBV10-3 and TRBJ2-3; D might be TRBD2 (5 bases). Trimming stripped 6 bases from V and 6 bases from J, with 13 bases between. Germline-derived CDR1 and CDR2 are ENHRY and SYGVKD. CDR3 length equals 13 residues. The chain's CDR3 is CAIRGDGVDTQYF. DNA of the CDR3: TGTGCCATCAGAGGCGACGGGGTGGATACGCAGTATTTT.

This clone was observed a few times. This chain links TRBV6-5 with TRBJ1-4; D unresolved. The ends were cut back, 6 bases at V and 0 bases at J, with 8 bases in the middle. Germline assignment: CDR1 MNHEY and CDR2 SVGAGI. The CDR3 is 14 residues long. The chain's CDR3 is CASSPTATNEKLFF. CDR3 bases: TGTGCCAGCAGCCCGACTGCAACTAATGAAAAACTGTTTTTT.

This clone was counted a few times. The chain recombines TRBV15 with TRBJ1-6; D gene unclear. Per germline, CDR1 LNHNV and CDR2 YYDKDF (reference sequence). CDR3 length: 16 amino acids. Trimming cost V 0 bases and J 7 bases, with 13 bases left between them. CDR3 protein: CATSRDVSQVNSPLHF. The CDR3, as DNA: TGTGCCACCAGCAGAGATGTTTCCCAAGTCAATTCACCCCTCCACTTT. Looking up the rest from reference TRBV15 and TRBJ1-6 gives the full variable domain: DAMVIQNPRYQVTQFGKPVTLSCSQTLNHNVMYWYQQKSSQAPKLLFHYYDKDFNNEADTPDNFQSRRPNTSFCFLDIRSPGLGDTAMYLCATSRDVSQVNSPLHFGNGTRLTVT.

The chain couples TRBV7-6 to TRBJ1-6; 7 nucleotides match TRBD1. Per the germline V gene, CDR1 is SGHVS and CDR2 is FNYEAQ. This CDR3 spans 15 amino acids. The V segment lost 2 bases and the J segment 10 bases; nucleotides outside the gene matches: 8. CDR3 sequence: CASSLPQGFGSPLHF. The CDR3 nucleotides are TGTGCCAGCAGCTTACCACAGGGGTTTGGATCACCCCTCCACTTT.

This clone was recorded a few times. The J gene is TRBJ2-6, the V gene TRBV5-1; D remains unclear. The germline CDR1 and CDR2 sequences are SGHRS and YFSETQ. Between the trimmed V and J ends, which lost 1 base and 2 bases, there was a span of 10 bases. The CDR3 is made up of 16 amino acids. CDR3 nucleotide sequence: TGCGCCAGCAGCTTGATCCAGGTGACTGGGGCCAACGTCCTGACTTTC. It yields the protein CASSLIQVTGANVLTF.

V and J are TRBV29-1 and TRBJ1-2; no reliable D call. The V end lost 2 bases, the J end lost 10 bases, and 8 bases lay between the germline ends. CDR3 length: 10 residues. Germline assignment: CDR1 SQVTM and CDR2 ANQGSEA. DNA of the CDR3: TGCAGCGTTGAACAGGAGATCTACACCTTC. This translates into CSVEQEIYTF.

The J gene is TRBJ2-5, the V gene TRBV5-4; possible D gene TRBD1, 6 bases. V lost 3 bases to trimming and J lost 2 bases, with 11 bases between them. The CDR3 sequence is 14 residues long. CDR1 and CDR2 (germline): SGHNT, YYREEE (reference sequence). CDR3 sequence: CASSSQGYQETQYF. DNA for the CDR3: TGTGCCAGCAGCTCACAGGGATATCAAGAGACCCAGTACTTC.

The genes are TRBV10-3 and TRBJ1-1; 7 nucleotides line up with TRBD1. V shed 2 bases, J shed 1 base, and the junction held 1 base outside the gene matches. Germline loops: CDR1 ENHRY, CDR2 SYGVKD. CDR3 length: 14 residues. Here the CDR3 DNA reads TGTGCCATCAGTGAGGGACAGGAGAACACTGAAGCTTTCTTT. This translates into CAISEGQENTEAFF.

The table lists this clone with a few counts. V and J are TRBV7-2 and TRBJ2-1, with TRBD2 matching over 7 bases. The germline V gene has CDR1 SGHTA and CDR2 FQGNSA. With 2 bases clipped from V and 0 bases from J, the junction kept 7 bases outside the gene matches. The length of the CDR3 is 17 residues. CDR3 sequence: CASSLKVGGSSYNEQFF. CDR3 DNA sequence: TGTGCCAGCAGCTTAAAGGTCGGGGGGAGCTCCTACAATGAGCAGTTCTTC.

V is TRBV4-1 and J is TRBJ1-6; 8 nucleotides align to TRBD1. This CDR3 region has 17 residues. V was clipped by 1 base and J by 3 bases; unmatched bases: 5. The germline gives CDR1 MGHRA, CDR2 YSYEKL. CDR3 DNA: TGCGCCAGCAGCCAAGCAGGGGGCCATGGCTATAATTCACCCCTCCACTTT. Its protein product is CASSQAGGHGYNSPLHF.

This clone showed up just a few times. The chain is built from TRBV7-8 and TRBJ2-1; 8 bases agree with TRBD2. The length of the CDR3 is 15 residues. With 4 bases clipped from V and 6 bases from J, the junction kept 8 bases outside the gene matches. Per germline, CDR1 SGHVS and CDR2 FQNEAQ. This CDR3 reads CASSWGLAGSNEQFF. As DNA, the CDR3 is TGTGCCAGCAGCTGGGGCTTAGCGGGGAGCAATGAGCAGTTCTTC.

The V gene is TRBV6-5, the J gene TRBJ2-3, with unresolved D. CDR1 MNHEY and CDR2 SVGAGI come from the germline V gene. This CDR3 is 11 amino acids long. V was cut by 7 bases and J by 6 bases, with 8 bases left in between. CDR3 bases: TGTGCCAGCACCGACCGGGATACGCAGTATTTT. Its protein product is CASTDRDTQYF.

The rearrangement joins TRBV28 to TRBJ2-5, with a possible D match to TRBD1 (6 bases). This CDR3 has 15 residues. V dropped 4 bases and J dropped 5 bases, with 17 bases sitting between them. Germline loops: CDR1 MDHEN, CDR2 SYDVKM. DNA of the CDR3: TGTGCCAGCAGTTCTAACGGACAGCCGCGGGAGACCCAGTACTTC. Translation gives CASSSNGQPRETQYF.